Here is one T cell receptor (beta chain) with its context. What it recognizes is unknown. These data originate in a study of T-cell memory formation after mild COVID-19. Across the study: Each donor largely had its own TCR clusters.

Study observations and caveats: Day 15 to 85 contracting clones showed balanced CD4/CD8; later expanders leaned CD4+. Mainly in CM and EM were contracting CD4+ clones; CD8+ were in EMRA.

V dropped 4 bases and J dropped 6 bases, with 13 bases sitting between them. CDR3 length: 13 amino acids. Germline V CDR1 and CDR2: MNHEY, SMNVEV (reference sequence). TCRdb analysed the 5' RACE reads with MiXCR anew, one entry per CDR3 protein. Among under 300,000 distinct CDR3 sequences listed, 15% to 20% were seen once. The rearrangement uses TRBV27 and TRBJ2-7, with D tentatively TRBD2 (5 bases). The source of this sequence is a man aged 18 to 29 who had mild COVID-19 (a few samples of this study predate the infection). Cell type and time point are not known. Material for sequencing was PBMCs or a T cell subset sorted from them (not recorded which). CDR3 nucleotide sequence: TGTGCCAGCAGTTGGGGAGACACCGTCGAGCAGTACTTC. Protein: CASSWGDTVEQYF.